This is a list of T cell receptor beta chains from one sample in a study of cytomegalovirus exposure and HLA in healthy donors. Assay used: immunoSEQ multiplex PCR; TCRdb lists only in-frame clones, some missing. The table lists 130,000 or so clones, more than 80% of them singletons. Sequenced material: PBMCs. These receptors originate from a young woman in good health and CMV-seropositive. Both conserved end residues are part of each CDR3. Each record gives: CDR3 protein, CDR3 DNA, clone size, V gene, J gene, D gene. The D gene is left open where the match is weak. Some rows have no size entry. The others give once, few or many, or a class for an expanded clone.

cdr3_aa: CAWSPPPKGSTEAFF
cdr3_nt: TGTGCCTGGAGTCCACCTCCGAAGGGGTCCACTGAAGCTTTCTTT
clone_size: NA
v_call: TRBV30
j_call: TRBJ1-1
d_call: NA

cdr3_aa: CASRPPQGRSYEQYF
cdr3_nt: TGTGCCAGCAGGCCCCCCCAGGGGCGCTCCTACGAGCAGTACTTC
clone_size: few
v_call: TRBV28
j_call: TRBJ2-7
d_call: NA

cdr3_aa: CASSLGGTLGYNEQFF
cdr3_nt: TGTGCCAGCAGTTTAGGGGGGACCCTAGGGTACAATGAGCAGTTCTTC
clone_size: NA
v_call: TRBV27
j_call: TRBJ2-1
d_call: NA

cdr3_aa: CASSFTPGLFPEGYTF
cdr3_nt: TGTGCCAGCAGTTTTACACCGGGACTCTTCCCGGAGGGCTACACCTTC
clone_size: NA
v_call: TRBV27
j_call: TRBJ1-2
d_call: NA

cdr3_aa: CASSLAGGAGEQYF
cdr3_nt: TGTGCCAGCAGCTTGGCGGGAGGGGCTGGCGAGCAGTACTTC
clone_size: NA
v_call: TRBV5-6
j_call: TRBJ2-7
d_call: TRBD2

cdr3_aa: CASSWGTGTGYNEQFF
cdr3_nt: TGCGCCAGCAGCTGGGGGACCGGGACAGGATACAATGAGCAGTTCTTC
clone_size: NA
v_call: TRBV5-1
j_call: TRBJ2-1
d_call: TRBD1

cdr3_aa: CASSFSVVNTEAFF
cdr3_nt: TGCGCCAGCAGCTTCTCGGTAGTGAACACTGAAGCTTTCTTT
clone_size: once
v_call: TRBV5-1
j_call: TRBJ1-1
d_call: NA

cdr3_aa: CASSGGGAEDIQYF
cdr3_nt: TGCGCCAGCAGCGGTGGGGGGGCGGAGGACATTCAGTACTTC
clone_size: NA
v_call: TRBV5-1
j_call: TRBJ2-4
d_call: NA

cdr3_aa: CAISQGQATSYGYTF
cdr3_nt: TGTGCCATCAGCCAGGGACAGGCGACCTCCTATGGCTACACCTTC
clone_size: NA
v_call: TRBV10-3
j_call: TRBJ1-2
d_call: TRBD1

cdr3_aa: CASRSTGRTPLHF
cdr3_nt: TGTGCCAGCAGATCGACAGGGAGGACACCCCTCCACTTT
clone_size: NA
v_call: TRBV28
j_call: TRBJ1-6
d_call: TRBD1

cdr3_aa: CASTLGQSYEQYF
cdr3_nt: TGTGCCAGCACCCTAGGACAGTCCTACGAGCAGTACTTC
clone_size: NA
v_call: TRBV28
j_call: TRBJ2-7
d_call: NA

cdr3_aa: CASSATSGRAGNEQFF
cdr3_nt: TGTGCCAGCTCAGCCACTAGCGGGAGGGCCGGAAATGAGCAGTTCTTC
clone_size: NA
v_call: TRBV18
j_call: TRBJ2-1
d_call: TRBD2

cdr3_aa: CAWSAGQGGNQPQHF
cdr3_nt: TGTGCCTGGAGCGCGGGACAGGGGGGTAATCAGCCCCAGCATTTT
clone_size: NA
v_call: TRBV30
j_call: TRBJ1-5
d_call: TRBD1

cdr3_aa: CSVSSGGTDTQYF
cdr3_nt: TGCAGCGTTTCTAGCGGGGGTACAGATACGCAGTATTTT
clone_size: NA
v_call: TRBV29-1
j_call: TRBJ2-3
d_call: TRBD2

cdr3_aa: CASIPGLSYNEQFF
cdr3_nt: TGTGCTTCGATACCGGGGTTGTCCTACAATGAGCAGTTCTTC
clone_size: NA
v_call: TRBV30
j_call: TRBJ2-1
d_call: NA

cdr3_aa: CASSLWAATNEKLFF
cdr3_nt: TGTGCCAGCAGTTTATGGGCAGCAACTAATGAAAAACTGTTTTTT
clone_size: NA
v_call: TRBV28
j_call: TRBJ1-4
d_call: NA

cdr3_aa: CASTEPGTDTQYF
cdr3_nt: TGCGCCAGCACAGAGCCAGGGACAGATACGCAGTATTTT
clone_size: NA
v_call: TRBV5-1
j_call: TRBJ2-3
d_call: NA

cdr3_aa: CASSIDGGYTQYF
cdr3_nt: TGTGCCAGTAGTATAGACGGGGGGTATACGCAGTATTTT
clone_size: NA
v_call: TRBV19
j_call: TRBJ2-3
d_call: TRBD2

cdr3_aa: CASSGTRQETQYF
cdr3_nt: TGCGCCAGCAGCGGGACTAGACAAGAGACCCAGTACTTC
clone_size: NA
v_call: TRBV5-1
j_call: TRBJ2-5
d_call: TRBD2

cdr3_aa: CASSLKTTQETQYF
cdr3_nt: TGTGCCAGCAGCTTAAAGACAACCCAAGAGACCCAGTACTTC
clone_size: once
v_call: TRBV7-9
j_call: TRBJ2-5
d_call: NA

cdr3_aa: CASTGQYNEKLFF
cdr3_nt: TGTGCCAGCACGGGACAGTATAATGAAAAACTGTTTTTT
clone_size: NA
v_call: TRBV2
j_call: TRBJ1-4
d_call: TRBD1

cdr3_aa: CASSLSSNYGYTF
cdr3_nt: TGTGCCAGCAGCTTATCGTCGAACTATGGCTACACCTTC
clone_size: NA
v_call: TRBV7-3
j_call: TRBJ1-2
d_call: NA

cdr3_aa: CASGPDRGEAFF
cdr3_nt: TGTGCTAGTGGTCCCGACAGGGGTGAAGCTTTCTTT
clone_size: NA
v_call: TRBV12-5
j_call: TRBJ1-1
d_call: TRBD1

cdr3_aa: CSVDLSMGGEQYF
cdr3_nt: TGCAGCGTTGACCTCTCGATGGGAGGCGAGCAGTACTTC
clone_size: NA
v_call: TRBV29-1
j_call: TRBJ2-7
d_call: NA

cdr3_aa: CASSPGPDTEAFF
cdr3_nt: TGTGCCAGCTCACCGGGGCCCGACACTGAAGCTTTCTTT
clone_size: NA
v_call: TRBV18
j_call: TRBJ1-1
d_call: NA

cdr3_aa: CASSPPTGTPWEAFF
cdr3_nt: TGTGCCAGCTCACCCCCGACGGGGACTCCCTGGGAAGCTTTCTTT
clone_size: once
v_call: TRBV18
j_call: TRBJ1-1
d_call: NA

cdr3_aa: CASSRFQRGGDTQYF
cdr3_nt: TGTGCCAGCAGTAGGTTCCAGCGGGGGGGAGATACGCAGTATTTT
clone_size: once
v_call: TRBV2
j_call: TRBJ2-3
d_call: TRBD2

cdr3_aa: CASSADGQGIDTQYF
cdr3_nt: TGTGCCAGCAGTGCGGATGGCCAGGGAATAGATACGCAGTATTTT
clone_size: once
v_call: TRBV2
j_call: TRBJ2-3
d_call: NA

cdr3_aa: CASVRGRGNTGELFF
cdr3_nt: TGTGCCAGCGTTCGCGGGCGGGGAAACACCGGGGAGCTGTTTTTT
clone_size: NA
v_call: TRBV28
j_call: TRBJ2-2
d_call: NA

cdr3_aa: CASSYPLTSFF
cdr3_nt: TGTGCCAGCAGTTACCCCCTCACTAGCTTCTTC
clone_size: NA
v_call: TRBV6-6
j_call: TRBJ2-1
d_call: NA

cdr3_aa: CASSLTGGPYEQYF
cdr3_nt: TGTGCCAGCAGTTTAACGGGAGGGCCGTACGAGCAGTACTTC
clone_size: NA
v_call: TRBV28
j_call: TRBJ2-7
d_call: TRBD2

cdr3_aa: CASRRTGINQETQYF
cdr3_nt: TGTGCCAGCAGAAGGACAGGGATAAACCAAGAGACCCAGTACTTC
clone_size: NA
v_call: TRBV6-5
j_call: TRBJ2-5
d_call: TRBD1

cdr3_aa: CASSLGLNYGYTF
cdr3_nt: TGTGCCAGCAGCTTAGGACTTAACTATGGCTACACCTTC
clone_size: NA
v_call: TRBV11-2
j_call: TRBJ1-2
d_call: NA

cdr3_aa: CASSLAHTSYEQYF
cdr3_nt: TGTGCCAGCAGCTTAGCGCACACGTCCTACGAGCAGTACTTC
clone_size: few
v_call: TRBV7-7
j_call: TRBJ2-7
d_call: NA

cdr3_aa: CASSLLAGEQYF
cdr3_nt: TGTGCCAGCAGCCTCCTCGCGGGGGAGCAGTACTTC
clone_size: NA
v_call: TRBV7-9
j_call: TRBJ2-7
d_call: NA

cdr3_aa: CASSEGLDRGYGYTF
cdr3_nt: TGTGCCAGCAGTGAAGGTTTGGACAGGGGCTATGGCTACACCTTC
clone_size: NA
v_call: TRBV6-1
j_call: TRBJ1-2
d_call: TRBD1

cdr3_aa: CASSFGSSYNEQFF
cdr3_nt: TGTGCCAGCAGCTTCGGGAGCTCCTACAATGAGCAGTTCTTC
clone_size: few
v_call: TRBV11-2
j_call: TRBJ2-1
d_call: NA

cdr3_aa: CASSWQPNGEQFF
cdr3_nt: TGTGCCAGCAGTTGGCAGCCTAACGGGGAGCAGTTCTTC
clone_size: NA
v_call: TRBV25-1
j_call: TRBJ2-1
d_call: NA

cdr3_aa: CASSIGTETQYF
cdr3_nt: TGTGCCAGCAGCATTGGGACTGAGACCCAGTACTTC
clone_size: NA
v_call: TRBV7-9
j_call: TRBJ2-5
d_call: NA

cdr3_aa: CASSISASGRVYNEQFF
cdr3_nt: TGTGCCAGTAGTATATCAGCTAGCGGGAGGGTCTACAATGAGCAGTTCTTC
clone_size: NA
v_call: TRBV19
j_call: TRBJ2-1
d_call: TRBD2

cdr3_aa: CASSLRGTEAFF
cdr3_nt: TGTGCCAGCAGCTTGCGGGGCACTGAAGCTTTCTTT
clone_size: NA
v_call: TRBV11-2
j_call: TRBJ1-1
d_call: NA

cdr3_aa: CASSETSGGAGETQYF
cdr3_nt: TGTGCCAGCAGTGAAACTAGCGGGGGGGCCGGAGAGACCCAGTACTTC
clone_size: NA
v_call: TRBV6-1
j_call: TRBJ2-5
d_call: TRBD2

cdr3_aa: CASSPPPRVGYTF
cdr3_nt: TGTGCCAGCAGCCCCCCCCCACGAGTAGGCTACACCTTC
clone_size: NA
v_call: TRBV2
j_call: TRBJ1-2
d_call: NA

cdr3_aa: CASGGRNTEAFF
cdr3_nt: TGTGCCAGCGGAGGACGTAACACTGAAGCTTTCTTT
clone_size: NA
v_call: TRBV2
j_call: TRBJ1-1
d_call: NA

cdr3_aa: CASSLEAGQGASPLHF
cdr3_nt: TGCGCCAGCAGCTTGGAAGCGGGACAGGGGGCTTCACCCCTCCACTTT
clone_size: NA
v_call: TRBV5-1
j_call: TRBJ1-6
d_call: TRBD1